This T cell receptor beta chain derives from a study of cytotoxic CD8 clonotypes in ibrutinib-treated CLL. The CDR3 has 15 amino acids. General study findings and limits: Starting clonality was above that of age-matched healthy donors and tracked circulating CD8+ T-cell counts.

For this clone: Its antigen is not identified.

Using immunoSEQ multiplex PCR, the repertoire was profiled, and TCRdb retains in-frame clones only, with some absent. This table holds 40,000 or so clones, just over 70% found once. This sequence was found in a human donor with chronic lymphocytic leukemia. Sequencing was performed on PBMCs, taken at disease progression, from a patient treated with ibrutinib. The V and J genes are TRBV21-1 and TRBJ2-3. TRBV21-1 is classified as a pseudogene. The CDR3 coding sequence is TGTGCCAGCAGCAGGGGTAACTGCGGCCCAGATACGCAGTATTTT. It codes for CASSRGNCGPDTQYF.